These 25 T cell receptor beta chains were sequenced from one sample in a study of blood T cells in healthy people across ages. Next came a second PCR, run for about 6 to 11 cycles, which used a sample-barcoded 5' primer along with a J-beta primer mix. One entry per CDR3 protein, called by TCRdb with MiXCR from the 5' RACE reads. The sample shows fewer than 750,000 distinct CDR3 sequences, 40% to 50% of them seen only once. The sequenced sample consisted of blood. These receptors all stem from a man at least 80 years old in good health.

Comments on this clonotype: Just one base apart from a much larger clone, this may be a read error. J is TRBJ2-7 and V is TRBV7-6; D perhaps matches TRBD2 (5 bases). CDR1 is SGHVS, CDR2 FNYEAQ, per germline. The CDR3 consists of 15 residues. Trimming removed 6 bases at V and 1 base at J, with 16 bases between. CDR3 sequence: CASSCNPGYSYEQYF. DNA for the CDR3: TGTGCCAGCAGTTGCAACCCGGGGTATTCCTACGAGCAGTACTTC.

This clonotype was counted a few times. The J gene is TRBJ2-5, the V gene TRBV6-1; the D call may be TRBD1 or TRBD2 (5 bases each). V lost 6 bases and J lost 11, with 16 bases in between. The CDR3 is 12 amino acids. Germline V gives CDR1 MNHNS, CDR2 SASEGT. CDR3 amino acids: CASSTGAGAQYF. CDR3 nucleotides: TGTGCCAGCAGCACCGGGGCCGGGGCGCAGTACTTC.

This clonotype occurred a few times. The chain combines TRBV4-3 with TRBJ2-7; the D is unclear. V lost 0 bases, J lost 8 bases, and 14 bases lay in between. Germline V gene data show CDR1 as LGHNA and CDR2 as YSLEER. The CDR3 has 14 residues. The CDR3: CASSQDLTILKQYF. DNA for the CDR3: TGCGCCAGCAGCCAAGATCTCACTATCCTGAAGCAGTACTTC.

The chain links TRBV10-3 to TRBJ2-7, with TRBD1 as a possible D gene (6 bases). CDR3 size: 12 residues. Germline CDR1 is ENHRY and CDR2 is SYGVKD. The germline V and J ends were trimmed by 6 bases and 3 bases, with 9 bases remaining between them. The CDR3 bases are TGTGCCATCAGAAACAGGGACTACGAGCAGTACTTC. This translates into CAIRNRDYEQYF.

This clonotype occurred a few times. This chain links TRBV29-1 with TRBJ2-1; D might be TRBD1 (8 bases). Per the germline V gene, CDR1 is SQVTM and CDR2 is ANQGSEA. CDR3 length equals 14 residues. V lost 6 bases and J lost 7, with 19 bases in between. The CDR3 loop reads CSVAGQGGGNEQFF. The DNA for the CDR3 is TGCAGCGTCGCAGGACAGGGAGGGGGGAATGAGCAGTTCTTC.

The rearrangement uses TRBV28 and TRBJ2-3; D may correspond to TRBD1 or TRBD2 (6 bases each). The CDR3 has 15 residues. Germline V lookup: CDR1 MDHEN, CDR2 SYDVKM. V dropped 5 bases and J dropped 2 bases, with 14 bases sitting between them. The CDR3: CASSRSGADTDTQYF. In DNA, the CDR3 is TGTGCCAGCAGTCGTTCGGGGGCTGACACAGATACGCAGTATTTT.

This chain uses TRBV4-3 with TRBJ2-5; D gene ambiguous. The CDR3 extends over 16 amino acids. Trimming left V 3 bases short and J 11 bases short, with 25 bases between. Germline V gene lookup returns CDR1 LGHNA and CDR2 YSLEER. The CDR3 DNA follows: TGCGCCAGCAGCCAGGATCCACGGGTGGCCTACAATGAGCAGTACTTC. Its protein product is CASSQDPRVAYNEQYF.

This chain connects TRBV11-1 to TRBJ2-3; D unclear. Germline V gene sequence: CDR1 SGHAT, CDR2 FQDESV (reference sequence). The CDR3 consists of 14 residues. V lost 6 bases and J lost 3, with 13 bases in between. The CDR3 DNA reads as TGTGCCAGCAGTGAGGCACGGGCGACAGATACGCAGTATTTT. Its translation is CASSEARATDTQYF.

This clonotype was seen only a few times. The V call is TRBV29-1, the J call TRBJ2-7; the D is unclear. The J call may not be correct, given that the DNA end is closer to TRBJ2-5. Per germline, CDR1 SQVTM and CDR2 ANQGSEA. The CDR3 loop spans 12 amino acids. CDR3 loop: CSVEPGDETQYF. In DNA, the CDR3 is TGCAGCGTTGAGCCTGGAGACGAGACCCAGTACTTC.

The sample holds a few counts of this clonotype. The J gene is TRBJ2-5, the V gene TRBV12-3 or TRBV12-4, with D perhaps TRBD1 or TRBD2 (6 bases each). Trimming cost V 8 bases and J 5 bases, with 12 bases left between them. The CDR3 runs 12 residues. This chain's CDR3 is CASSRGRETQYF. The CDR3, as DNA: TGTGCCAGCTCAAGGGGGAGGGAGACCCAGTACTTC.

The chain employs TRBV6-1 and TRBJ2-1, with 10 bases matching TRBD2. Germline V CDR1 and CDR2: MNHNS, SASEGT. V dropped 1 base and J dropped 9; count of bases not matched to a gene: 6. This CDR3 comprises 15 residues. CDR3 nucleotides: TGTGCCAGCAGTGAAGGGGCTAGCGGGAGCGGTGAGCAGTTCTTC. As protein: CASSEGASGSGEQFF.

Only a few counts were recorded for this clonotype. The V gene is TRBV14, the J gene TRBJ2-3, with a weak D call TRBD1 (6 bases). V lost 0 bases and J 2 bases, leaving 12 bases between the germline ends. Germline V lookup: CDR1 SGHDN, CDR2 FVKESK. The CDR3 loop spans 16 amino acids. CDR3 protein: CASSQEQGPTTDTQYF. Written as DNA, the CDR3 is TGTGCCAGCAGCCAAGAACAGGGCCCCACCACAGATACGCAGTATTTT.

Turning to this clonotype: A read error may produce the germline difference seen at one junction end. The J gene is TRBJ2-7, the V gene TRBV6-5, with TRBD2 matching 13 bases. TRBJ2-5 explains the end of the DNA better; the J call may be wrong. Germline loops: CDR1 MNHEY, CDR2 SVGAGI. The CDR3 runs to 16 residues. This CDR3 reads CACSCGTSGRGETQYF. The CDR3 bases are TGTGCCTGCAGTTGCGGAACTAGCGGGAGGGGAGAGACCCAGTACTTC.

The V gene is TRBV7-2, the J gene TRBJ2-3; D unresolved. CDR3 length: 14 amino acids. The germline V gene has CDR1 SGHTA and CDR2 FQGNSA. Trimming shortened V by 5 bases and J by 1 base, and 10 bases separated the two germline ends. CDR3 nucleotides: TGTGCCAGCAGCAAAAGGAGAGGCACAGATACGCAGTATTTT. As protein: CASSKRRGTDTQYF.

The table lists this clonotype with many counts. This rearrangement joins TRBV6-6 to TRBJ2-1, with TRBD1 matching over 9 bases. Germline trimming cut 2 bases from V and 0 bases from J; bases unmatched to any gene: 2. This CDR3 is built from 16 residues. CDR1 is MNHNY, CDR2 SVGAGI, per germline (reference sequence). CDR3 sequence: CASSYDRGSSYNEQFF. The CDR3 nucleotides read TGTGCCAGCAGTTACGACAGGGGGAGCTCCTACAATGAGCAGTTCTTC.

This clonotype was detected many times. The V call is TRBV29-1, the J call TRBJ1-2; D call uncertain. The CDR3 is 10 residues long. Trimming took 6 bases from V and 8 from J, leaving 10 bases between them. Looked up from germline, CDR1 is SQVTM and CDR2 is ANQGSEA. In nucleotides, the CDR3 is TGCAGCGTCCCAGGTTCCGGCTACACCTTC. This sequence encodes CSVPGSGYTF.

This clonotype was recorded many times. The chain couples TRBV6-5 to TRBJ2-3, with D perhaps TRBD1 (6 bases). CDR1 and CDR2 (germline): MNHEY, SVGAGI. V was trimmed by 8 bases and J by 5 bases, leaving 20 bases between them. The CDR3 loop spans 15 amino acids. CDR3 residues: CASSRGARYGDTQYF. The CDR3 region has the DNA TGTGCCAGCTCCAGGGGCGCGCGCTACGGAGATACGCAGTATTTT.

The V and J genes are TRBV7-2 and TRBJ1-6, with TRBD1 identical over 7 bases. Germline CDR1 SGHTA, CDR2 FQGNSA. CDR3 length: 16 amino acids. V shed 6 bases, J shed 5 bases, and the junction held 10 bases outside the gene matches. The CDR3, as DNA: TGTGCCAGCAGTTACGGACAGGTTAAAAATAATTCACCCCTCCACTTT. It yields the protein CASSYGQVKNNSPLHF.

This CDR3 is CASRRIAPGANVLTF. In nucleotides, the CDR3 is TGTGCCAGCAGAAGAATAGCCCCTGGGGCCAACGTCCTGACTTTC. The V and J genes are TRBV27 and TRBJ2-6; D is uncertain. The V end was cut by 6 bases, the J end by 2 bases, with 11 bases between. This CDR3 has 15 residues. In germline, CDR1 is MNHEY, CDR2 SMNVEV (reference sequence).

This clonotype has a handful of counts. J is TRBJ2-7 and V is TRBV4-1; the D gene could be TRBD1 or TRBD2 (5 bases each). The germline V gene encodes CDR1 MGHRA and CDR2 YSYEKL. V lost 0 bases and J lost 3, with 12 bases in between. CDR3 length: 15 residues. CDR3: CASSQDKQEVYEQYF. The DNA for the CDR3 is TGCGCCAGCAGCCAAGATAAACAGGAGGTCTACGAGCAGTACTTC.

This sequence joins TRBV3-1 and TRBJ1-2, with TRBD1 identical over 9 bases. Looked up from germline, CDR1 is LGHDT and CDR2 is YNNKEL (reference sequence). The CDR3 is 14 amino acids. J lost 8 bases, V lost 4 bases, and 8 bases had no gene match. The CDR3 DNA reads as TGTGCCAGCAGCCGTGAGGGACAGGGAGGAGGCTACACCTTC. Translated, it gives CASSREGQGGGYTF. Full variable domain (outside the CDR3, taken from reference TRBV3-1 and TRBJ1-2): DTAVSQTPKYLVTQMGNDKSIKCEQNLGHDTMYWYKQDSKKFLKIMFSYNNKELIINETVPNRFSPKSPDKAHLNLHINSLELGDSAVYFCASSREGQGGGYTFGSGTRLTVV.

CDR3 in DNA: TGTGCCAGCAGCAGGACAGGGGGTCGACCCACAGATACGCAGTATTTT. Translated: CASSRTGGRPTDTQYF. J is TRBJ2-3 and V is TRBV7-9; TRBD1 matches 10 bases. The CDR3 covers 16 residues. Germline V CDR1 and CDR2: SEHNR, FQNEAQ (reference sequence). The ends lost 5 bases at V and 2 bases at J; junction bases unmatched: 7.

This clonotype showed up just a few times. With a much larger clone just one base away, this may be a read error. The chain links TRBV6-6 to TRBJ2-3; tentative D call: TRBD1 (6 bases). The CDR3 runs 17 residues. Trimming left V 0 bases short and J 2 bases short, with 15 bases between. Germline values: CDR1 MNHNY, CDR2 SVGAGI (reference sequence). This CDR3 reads CASSYSVGGRNTDTQYF. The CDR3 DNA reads TGTGCCAGCAGTTACTCGGTAGGGGGACGGAACACAGATACGCAGTATTTT.

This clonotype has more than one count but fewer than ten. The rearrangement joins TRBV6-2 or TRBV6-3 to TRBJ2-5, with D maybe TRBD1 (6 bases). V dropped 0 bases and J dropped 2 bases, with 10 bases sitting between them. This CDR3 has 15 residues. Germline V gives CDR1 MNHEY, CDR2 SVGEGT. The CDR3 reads CASSYSRQVQETQYF. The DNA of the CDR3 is TGTGCCAGCAGTTACTCGAGACAGGTTCAAGAGACCCAGTACTTC.

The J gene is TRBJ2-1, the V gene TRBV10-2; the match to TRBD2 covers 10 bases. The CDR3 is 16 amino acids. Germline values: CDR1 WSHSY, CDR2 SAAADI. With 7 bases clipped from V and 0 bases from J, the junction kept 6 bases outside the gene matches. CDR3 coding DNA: TGCGCCAGCAAACCGCTAGCGGGAGTCTCCTACAATGAGCAGTTCTTC. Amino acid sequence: CASKPLAGVSYNEQFF.